This is a list of T cell receptor beta chains from one sample in a study of T cell changes during pregnancy in multiple sclerosis. TCRdb's table, derived via immunoSEQ multiplex PCR, lists solely in-frame clones and lacks some. This sample carries approximately 58,000 clones, roughly 90% of them seen once, and the ten largest clones take around 2.8%. The sample consisted of peripheral blood, taken in the second trimester of pregnancy. All receptors come from a female donor in good health, enrolled as a control in a pregnancy study. CDR3s leave out the opening cysteine and the closing phenylalanine or tryptophan. Each record gives: D gene, V gene, CDR3 protein. The D gene is left open where the match is weak.

>TRBD2|TRBV7-9
ASSLGASGGREQY
>-|TRBV28
ASSLLEGWEQY
>TRBD1|TRBV5-1
ASSATTGTGNYT
>TRBD1|TRBV6-5
ASGRQGNEQF
>-|TRBV25-1
ASRTENIQY
>-|TRBV4-3
ASSDGQFSYGYT
>TRBD2|TRBV6-5
ASSYGLAGSYEQY
>-|TRBV25-1
ASSELDTGLYEAF
>-|TRBV5-6
ASSLRGQVNEQF
>TRBD2|TRBV6-6
ASSYFLAGEQY
>TRBD2|TRBV6-1
ASTMGLAGGNEQF
>TRBD2|TRBV7-8
ASSPGTSGNEQF
>-|TRBV5-1
ASSLVRGYGYT
>TRBD1|TRBV19
ASSISGTDAGNTIY
>TRBD1|TRBV9
ASSFSGTEYNSPLH
>-|TRBV9
ASSVLPSGTEAF
>TRBD2|TRBV18
ASSRLAGRYGELF
>-|TRBV27
ASSWSVAGGNSPLH
>TRBD1|TRBV19
ASSVTGDEH
>TRBD1|TRBV5-1
ASSRGQVAIEKLF
>-|TRBV7-2
ASSLSAAPEQY
>-|TRBV6-5
ASSYSSGSSYEQY
>-|TRBV7-9
ASSLAIAFYNEQF
>TRBD2|TRBV5-1
ASSPATSGRGNTGELF
>TRBD1|TRBV4-1
ASSQGQGDQPQH
>-|TRBV28
ASSPGLNYGYT
>TRBD1|TRBV6-1
ASSRGPDTDTQY
>-|TRBV18
ASSPFSTNTIY
>TRBD1|TRBV5-1
ASSSGQGGVYEQY
>TRBD2|TRBV5-6
ASSFLAGGFMNTGELF
>TRBD2|TRBV7-3
ASSQTSGDSTDTQY
>-|TRBV6-6
ASSYVQDSGNTIY
>-|TRBV5-8
ASSSTLSYEQY
>TRBD1|TRBV6-5
ASSSGSQTGTTEAF
>TRBD2|TRBV28
ASSLRVAGIYEQY
>-|TRBV5-1
ASSLANGGGQTDTQY
>-|TRBV29-1
SALGDRPYGGEQF
>TRBD1|TRBV15
ATSKGTGPRYEQY
>TRBD1|TRBV19
ASSSRGRGANVLT
>TRBD1|TRBV19
ASSIKWQGANQPQH
>TRBD2|TRBV7-8
ASSPPLRLAGGRETQY
>-|TRBV10-3
AISESKQGFYGYT
>TRBD1|TRBV2
ASSPRGRGKVTTNEKLF
>-|TRBV6-1
ASSGDKGNNQPQH
>TRBD1|TRBV27
ASSLTGGAEAF